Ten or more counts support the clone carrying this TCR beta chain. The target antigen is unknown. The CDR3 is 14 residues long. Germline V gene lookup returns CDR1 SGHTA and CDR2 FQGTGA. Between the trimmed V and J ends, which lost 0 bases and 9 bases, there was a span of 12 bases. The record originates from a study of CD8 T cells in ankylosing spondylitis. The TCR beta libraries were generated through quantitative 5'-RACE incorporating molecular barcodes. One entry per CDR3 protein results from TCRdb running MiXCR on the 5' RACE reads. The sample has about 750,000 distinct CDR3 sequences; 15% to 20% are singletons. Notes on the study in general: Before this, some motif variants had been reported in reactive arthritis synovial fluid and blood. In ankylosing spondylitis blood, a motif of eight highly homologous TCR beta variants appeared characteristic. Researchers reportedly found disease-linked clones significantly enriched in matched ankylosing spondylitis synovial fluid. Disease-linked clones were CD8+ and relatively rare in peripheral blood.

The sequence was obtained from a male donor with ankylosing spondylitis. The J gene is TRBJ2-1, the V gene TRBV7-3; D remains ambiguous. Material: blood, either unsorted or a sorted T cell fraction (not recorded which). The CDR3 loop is CASSLTGARSEQFF. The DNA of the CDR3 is TGTGCCAGCAGCTTAACGGGTGCCCGTAGTGAGCAGTTCTTC.